The 25 T cell receptor beta chains given below trace back to one sample, sequenced in a study of blood T cell repertoires in COVID-19. The assay was immunoSEQ multiplex PCR, and TCRdb's table has in-frame clones only and misses some. The sample lists roughly 260,000 clones, 87% occurring once. Material for sequencing was PBMCs or T cells enriched from blood (not recorded which). Receptors originate from a woman aged 25 to 39 with acute COVID-19.

In its sample, this clone was seen once. The chain employs TRBV6-5 and TRBJ1-1, with TRBD1 identical over 9 bases. Germline V gene sequence: CDR1 MNHEY, CDR2 SVGAGI. This CDR3 is built from 15 residues. With 6 bases clipped from V and 7 bases from J, the junction kept 12 bases outside the gene matches. The CDR3 sequence is CASRGWWTGVVEAFF. For the CDR3, the DNA is TGTGCCAGCAGAGGATGGTGGACAGGGGTGGTTGAAGCTTTCTTT.

The chain links TRBV11-2 to TRBJ2-7; no firm D call. There are 11 residues in the CDR3. V gave up 4 bases and J gave up 6 bases, with 7 bases separating them. Germline assignment: CDR1 SGHAT and CDR2 FQNNGV. In DNA, the CDR3 is TGTGCCAGCAGCTCAGTCTCCGAGCAGTACTTC. It yields the protein CASSSVSEQYF.

V usage is TRBV18 and J usage is TRBJ2-1, with 13 bases lining up with TRBD2. The V and J ends lost 3 bases and 7 bases, in that order; junction bases with no gene match: 6. Per the germline V gene, CDR1 is KGHSH and CDR2 is LQKENI. The CDR3 covers 16 residues. CDR3 nucleotide sequence: TGTGCCAGCTCACCCACTAGCGGGGGGGCCTTAAATGAGCAGTTCTTC. Translation: CASSPTSGGALNEQFF.

To note about this clone: This sample includes further DNA sequences coding for the same CDR3. The chain couples TRBV7-8 to TRBJ1-4, with 8 bases fitting TRBD1. CDR1 SGHVS and CDR2 FQNEAQ come from the germline V gene. The ends lost 5 bases at V and 8 bases at J; junction bases unmatched: 7. This CDR3 region has 14 residues. DNA for the CDR3: TGTGCCAGCAGCCTAGACAGGGGAGGAGAAAAACTGTTTTTT. As protein: CASSLDRGGEKLFF.

In this sample, this clone turned up a few times. The chain links TRBV12-3 or TRBV12-4 to TRBJ1-1; 7 nucleotides agree with TRBD1. The CDR3 extends over 13 amino acids. V shed 6 bases and J 6 bases; nucleotides not matched to a gene: 7. CDR3 loop: CASSSRQGSEAFF. The CDR3 DNA reads TGTGCCAGCAGCTCCAGACAGGGATCTGAAGCTTTCTTT.

V usage is TRBV19 and J usage is TRBJ1-1, with TRBD1 matching over 7 bases. In germline, CDR1 is LNHDA, CDR2 SQIVND (reference sequence). CDR3 length: 14 amino acids. Losses at the gene ends were 3 bases for V and 4 bases for J; bases not matched to a gene: 5. The CDR3, as DNA: TGTGCCAGTAGTATCGACAGGGCGACCACTGAAGCTTTCTTT. Translating gives CASSIDRATTEAFF.

This clone was counted at least ten times. The chain joins TRBV11-2 to TRBJ1-1; D not certain. This CDR3 has 13 residues. Germline V gene sequence: CDR1 SGHAT, CDR2 FQNNGV. Trimming removed 5 bases at V and 0 bases at J, with 7 bases between. The CDR3 region is CASSRDLNTEAFF. The CDR3 nucleotides read TGTGCCAGCAGCCGGGATCTGAACACTGAAGCTTTCTTT.

This clone has a single count. The V call is TRBV11-2, the J call TRBJ1-2; D may be TRBD1 (5 bases). The CDR3 consists of 13 residues. Germline CDR1 reads SGHAT; CDR2 reads FQNNGV. Between the trimmed V and J ends, which lost 3 bases and 3 bases, there was a span of 8 bases. CDR3 amino acids: CASSFDSDYGYTF. The CDR3 nucleotides are TGTGCCAGCAGCTTTGACAGCGACTATGGCTACACCTTC.

The V and J genes are TRBV11-3 and TRBJ2-3, with D perhaps matching TRBD2 (5 bases). V dropped 2 bases and J dropped 8 bases, with 11 bases sitting between them. CDR3 length: 13 residues. Germline CDR1 SGHNT, CDR2 YENEEA. CDR3 in amino acids: CASSLRPGGTQYF. The CDR3 coding sequence is TGTGCCAGCAGCTTAAGGCCCGGAGGTACGCAGTATTTT. Drawing the rest from reference TRBV11-3 and TRBJ2-3, the complete variable domain is EAGVVQSPRYKIIEKKQPVAFWCNPISGHNTLYWYLQNLGQGPELLIRYENEEAVDDSQLPKDRFSAERLKGVDSTLKIQPAELGDSAVYLCASSLRPGGTQYFGPGTRLTVL.

The chain links TRBV9 to TRBJ2-5; TRBD2 aligns across 9 bases. CDR3 length equals 16 residues. Germline loops: CDR1 SGDLS, CDR2 YYNGEE. The V and J ends lost 0 bases and 0 bases, in that order; junction bases with no gene match: 3. The CDR3 spells CASSVVSGGNQETQYF. CDR3 coding DNA: TGTGCCAGCAGCGTAGTTAGCGGGGGTAACCAAGAGACCCAGTACTTC.

The chain employs TRBV11-2 and TRBJ2-7, with 8 bases fitting TRBD1. The J segment lost 4 bases and the V segment lost 1 base, leaving 3 bases of the junction unmatched. This CDR3 has 14 amino acids. Germline-derived CDR1 and CDR2 are SGHAT and FQNNGV. The CDR3 loop is CASSLGTGMYEQYF. In DNA, the CDR3 is TGTGCCAGCAGCTTAGGGACAGGGATGTACGAGCAGTACTTC.

The chain recombines TRBV6-5 with TRBJ1-2; 7 bases line up with TRBD1. This CDR3 is 16 amino acids long. Trimming took 3 bases from V and 4 from J; bases not matched to a gene: 11. Germline V gives CDR1 MNHEY, CDR2 SVGAGI. The CDR3 is CASSYSLRQGPYGYTF. CDR3 in DNA: TGTGCCAGCAGTTATTCCCTAAGACAGGGACCCTATGGCTACACCTTC.

The chain carries TRBV5-6 and TRBJ1-5; D may be TRBD1 (6 bases). The ends were cut back, 0 bases at V and 4 bases at J, with 11 bases in the middle. The CDR3 has 15 residues. CDR1 is SGHDT, CDR2 YYEEEE, per germline. The CDR3 nucleotides are TGTGCCAGCAGCTTGGGGGGGCTTACGAATCAGCCCCAGCATTTT. This sequence encodes CASSLGGLTNQPQHF.

V and J are TRBV7-2 and TRBJ1-1; 7 bases are shared with TRBD1. CDR1 is SGHTA and CDR2 is FQGNSA in the germline V gene. CDR3 length: 14 amino acids. With V trimmed by 4 bases and J by 1 base, 3 bases remained unmatched. The chain's CDR3 is CASSYRGRNTEAFF. Written as DNA, the CDR3 is TGTGCCAGCAGCTACAGGGGTCGGAACACTGAAGCTTTCTTT.

Written as DNA, the CDR3 is TGTGCCAGCAGCAAAGTCGAGGGGGCGGACTATGGCTACACCTTC. Translating it yields CASSKVEGADYGYTF. V usage is TRBV21-1 and J usage is TRBJ1-2; the table gives TRBD1 as D, unverified against the DNA. TRBV21-1 corresponds to a pseudogene. CDR3 length: 15 residues.

This clone was counted at least ten times. J is TRBJ2-1 and V is TRBV7-6, with 14 bases fitting TRBD2. This CDR3 has 15 residues. Germline CDR1 reads SGHVS; CDR2 reads FNYEAQ. V shed 5 bases and J 7 bases; nucleotides not matched to a gene: 4. The CDR3 DNA is TGTGCCAGCAGCGCGACTAGCGGGGGGGCAAATGAGCAGTTCTTC. This gives the protein CASSATSGGANEQFF.

This clone was seen many times. J is TRBJ2-7 and V is TRBV6-5; D is perhaps TRBD1 (5 bases). The CDR3 has 14 amino acids. Germline-derived CDR1 and CDR2 are MNHEY and SVGAGI. V was clipped by 4 bases and J by 3 bases, with 13 bases between them. This CDR3 is CASSSPDTDYEQYF. In nucleotides, the CDR3 is TGTGCCAGCAGTTCCCCGGACACGGACTACGAGCAGTACTTC.

This clone was picked up a small number of times. The rearrangement uses TRBV25-1 and TRBJ1-1, with D perhaps matching TRBD1 (6 bases). Germline CDR1 MGHDK, CDR2 SYGVNS. The CDR3 spans 14 residues. Trimming removed 6 bases from V and 4 bases from J, with 15 bases in between. CDR3 sequence: CASSYPGTSTEAFF. Here the CDR3 DNA reads TGTGCCAGCAGCTACCCCGGGACAAGCACTGAAGCTTTCTTT.

There are many counts of this clone. The chain recombines TRBV15 with TRBJ1-1; the D is unclear. Trimming cost V 0 bases and J 7 bases, with 9 bases left between them. Germline V CDR1 and CDR2: LNHNV, YYDKDF (reference sequence). CDR3 size: 13 residues. CDR3 protein: CATSRERRGEAFF. DNA of the CDR3: TGTGCCACCAGCAGAGAGCGGAGAGGTGAAGCTTTCTTT.

J is TRBJ2-1 and V is TRBV5-4; weak D call: TRBD2 (6 bases). With 4 bases removed from V and 6 bases from J, the gap between germline ends came to 17 bases. Per the germline V gene, CDR1 is SGHNT and CDR2 is YYREEE (reference sequence). CDR3 length: 15 residues. The CDR3 sequence is CASSPMTRPGNEQFF. In nucleotides, the CDR3 is TGTGCCAGCAGCCCGATGACTAGGCCGGGCAATGAGCAGTTCTTC.

This clone was observed a handful of times. The chain uses TRBV19 and TRBJ1-3; D remains unclear. The germline V gene has CDR1 LNHDA and CDR2 SQIVND (reference sequence). Trimming cost V 7 bases and J 0 bases, with 10 bases left between them. This CDR3 spans 14 amino acids. CDR3 amino acids: CASTPDYSGNTIYF. CDR3 nucleotides: TGTGCCAGTACCCCGGACTACTCTGGAAACACCATATATTTT.

The J gene is TRBJ2-1, the V gene TRBV11-2; D is undetermined. Germline-derived CDR1 and CDR2 are SGHAT and FQNNGV. This CDR3 is built from 14 residues. Trimming removed 2 bases from V and 5 bases from J, with 10 bases in between. The CDR3 DNA is TGTGCCAGCAGCTTATTAGTATCGGACAATGAGCAGTTCTTC. It is translated as CASSLLVSDNEQFF.

V gene TRBV7-2 combines with J gene TRBJ1-4; weak D call: TRBD1 (6 bases). This CDR3 is 15 amino acids long. CDR1 is SGHTA, CDR2 FQGNSA, per germline. Trimming took 5 bases from V and 8 from J, leaving 18 bases between them. The CDR3 region has the DNA TGTGCCAGCAGCCCCATACAGGGTATAAGGGAAAAACTGTTTTTT. Translation: CASSPIQGIREKLFF. The variable domain in full, completed from reference TRBV7-2 and TRBJ1-4, reads GAGVSQSPSNKVTEKGKDVELRCDPISGHTALYWYRQSLGQGLEFLIYFQGNSAPDKSGLPSDRFSAERTGGSVSTLTIQRTQQEDSAVYLCASSPIQGIREKLFFGSGTQLSVL.

The chain uses TRBV6-4 and TRBJ2-1; D may be TRBD2 (5 bases). The ends were cut back, 4 bases at V and 4 bases at J, with 20 bases in the middle. Germline-derived CDR1 and CDR2 are MRHNA and SNTAGT. The CDR3 runs to 17 residues. The CDR3 loop reads CASSVQLGRGLYNEQFF. The CDR3 bases are TGTGCCAGCAGTGTCCAATTAGGACGGGGTTTATACAATGAGCAGTTCTTC.

This chain uses TRBV7-9 with TRBJ1-6, with 8 bases aligning to TRBD1. The CDR3 contains 16 residues. Losses at the gene ends were 5 bases for V and 9 bases for J; bases not matched to a gene: 12. Germline assignment: CDR1 SEHNR and CDR2 FQNEAQ (reference sequence). This chain's CDR3 is CASSTSTQGASSPLHF. The CDR3, as DNA: TGTGCCAGCAGCACCTCTACTCAGGGGGCTAGTTCACCCCTCCACTTT.